The sequence of this T cell receptor (beta chain) was determined in a study of post-analysis software for immune sequencing data. This clonotype was found many times. Its specificity is not known. Incorporated into the TCR beta cDNA libraries were unique molecular identifiers, which served to reduce PCR and sequencing biases. TCRdb re-derived calls from the PCR reads in MiXCR, one entry per CDR3 protein. The sample lists over 250,000 distinct CDR3 sequences; 36% were seen once. V shed 0 bases and J shed 8 bases, with 17 bases lying between them. The CDR3 spans 15 residues. Germline V gives CDR1 SGHKS, CDR2 YYEKEE (reference sequence). The study's findings and limits: Under the F measure, samples that were prepared in one batch clustered strongly together. Patients carried roughly 5 TRBV segments more frequently than controls did, and TRBV5-6, TRBV5-1 and TRBV20-1 were among them. Compared against controls, patients with multiple sclerosis displayed significantly lower normalized Chao1 diversity.

The chain joins TRBV5-5 to TRBJ1-2, with D perhaps matching TRBD1 (6 bases). The sequencing input was blood. The clonotype was recovered from a girl aged 5 to 17 with multiple sclerosis. The CDR3 sequence is CASSLEWDKEDGYTF. The CDR3 DNA is TGTGCCAGCAGCTTGGAATGGGACAAAGAAGACGGCTACACCTTC.